Reported below is one TCR beta chain. This clonotype was found many times. What this receptor recognizes is not known. No base quality information exists; no much larger clone differs at one position. The TCR beta CDR3 regions were amplified from the RNA transcripts. A first-round RT-PCR of the TCR CDR3 used the HTBI primer set with the Qiagen OneStep RT-PCR kit. The libraries were constructed in a second round of multiplex PCR and then size-selected and purified. Libraries were sequenced paired-end with 100 bp reads on an Illumina HiSeq2000. In the source study's methods: SOAPnuke was used to process the raw data, removing reads that contained adapters or uncalled bases, had a mean Phred below 15, or lacked an exact match to the constant primer or identifier. High-quality paired reads were merged using COPE v1.2.5, and each unique nucleotide sequence was defined as a clonotype. MiTCR v1.1 was used to align the clonotypes against IMGT TRBV, TRBD and TRBJ reference segments. Only V-J combinations with frequency above 0.0001, covering 99% to 99.2% of repertoires, were analysed. A TCS score was defined as the ratio between F50 (clonal expansion) and ExV (chaos), using BLOSUM62-based TCRdist between CDR3 peptides within each V-J. Welch's t-statistics and random forest reduced several hundred V-J features to 10 to 15, which were used in a naive Bayes classifier (R e1071). Using fastp trimming at Q25 and MiXCR clonotype assembly, TCRdb reanalyzed the public sequencing data and kept in-frame beta chains. Every entry covers one CDR3 protein and lists the most common genes and DNA from its rows. TCRdb's processing, not the study's, gives the V and J calls here. This sample gives around 520,000 distinct CDR3 sequences in total; roughly a quarter of them show up just once. The ten top clones hold around 11% of the sample.

Moderately to severely active disease, a Clinical Activity Score of at least 3, a NOSPECS grade of at least 4, and a duration under 3 months were present in ophthalmopathy patients. Exclusion was applied to patients with uncontrolled infections, other autoimmune diseases, pregnancy or lactation. Diagnoses relied on clinical symptoms, serum thyroxine and TRAb, thyroid ultrasound and orbital computed tomography. Ficoll-Paque density gradient centrifugation was used to isolate PBMCs from 8 to 10 ml of fresh peripheral blood. Trizol reagent was used to extract total RNA, and RNA quality was then checked on an Agilent 2100 Bioanalyzer. Taken from the germline V gene, the CDR1 and CDR2 loops are MNHNS and SASEGT. V sheds 4 bases and J sheds 7 bases, leaving 13 bases between their ends. The CDR3 measures 13 amino acids from cysteine to phenylalanine. Only CDR3 DNA is held: 39 bases, read in frame from base 1.

The sample comes from a study of T cells in Graves' hyperthyroidism and ophthalmopathy (dated by TCRdb to about 2019). About the study as a whole: Peripheral blood samples were taken at initial diagnosis, before any treatment was given. Thyroid tissue and blood T-cell repertoires from six Graves' hyperthyroidism patients were also compared in the study. According to the paper, TCR Vbeta CDR3 sequencing was carried out on 135 peripheral blood samples, which came from under 50 ophthalmopathy, under 80 hyperthyroidism and approximately 17 progressor patients. After sampling, hyperthyroidism patients received methimazole starting at 30 mg daily, and ophthalmopathy patients received high-dose intravenous methylprednisolone. The 100 discovery patients were divided at random into training and test sets in a 7:3 ratio. TCR V-J signatures able to tell the groups apart were searched for in a discovery cohort of approximately 95 patients, of whom more than 40 had Graves' ophthalmopathy and about 55 had stable Graves' hyperthyroidism. Whether ophthalmopathy could be predicted prospectively was tested in an independent validation cohort made up of some 20 hyperthyroidism patients plus 17 patients who later progressed to ophthalmopathy. The paper's findings and limits, for the study overall: Most expanded thyroid clonotypes (frequency above 0.001) were also detected in blood, a finding suggesting that blood repertoires may reflect thyroid immune responses. A model built on a 13 V-J signature distinguished ophthalmopathy from stable hyperthyroidism, reaching 85% to 90% sensitivity and 81.08% specificity in cross-validation and 80%/75% in testing. Sample size was not statistically predetermined, and blinding of investigators to group allocation was not performed. In validation, progression to ophthalmopathy was predicted by the model with about 70% sensitivity and approximately 78% specificity, a median of approximately 7.1 months before onset.

The sequencing input was blood. This clonotype was obtained from a woman aged 25 to 39 with Graves' ophthalmopathy. The sequence joins TRBV6-1 to TRBJ1-1; perhaps TRBD1 is the D gene, with 5 bases matching. The CDR3 corresponds to CASSVRTQSEAFF. The DNA sequence follows: TGTGCCAGCAGTGTCCGGACACAAAGTGAAGCTTTCTTT.